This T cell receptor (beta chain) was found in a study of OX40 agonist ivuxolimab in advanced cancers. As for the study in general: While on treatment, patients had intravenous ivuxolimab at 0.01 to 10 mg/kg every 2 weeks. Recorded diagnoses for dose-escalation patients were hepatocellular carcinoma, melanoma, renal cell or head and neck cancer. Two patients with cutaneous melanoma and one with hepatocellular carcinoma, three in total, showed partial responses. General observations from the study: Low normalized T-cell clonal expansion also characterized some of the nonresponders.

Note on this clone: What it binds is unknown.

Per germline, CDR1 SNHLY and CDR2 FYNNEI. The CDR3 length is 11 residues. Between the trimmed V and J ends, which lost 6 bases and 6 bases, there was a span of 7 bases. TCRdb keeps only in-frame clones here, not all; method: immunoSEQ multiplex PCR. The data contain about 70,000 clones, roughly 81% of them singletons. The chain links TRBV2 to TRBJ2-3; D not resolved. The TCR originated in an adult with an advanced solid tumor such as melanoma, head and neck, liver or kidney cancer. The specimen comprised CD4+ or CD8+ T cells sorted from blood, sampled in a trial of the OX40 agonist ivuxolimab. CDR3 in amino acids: CASRALDTQYF. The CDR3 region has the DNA TGTGCCAGCAGGGCGTTGGATACGCAGTATTTT.